The 26 T cell receptor beta chains in this list originate from one sample, sequenced in a study of beta chain features in type 1 diabetes. The investigators reverse transcribed all of the isolated RNA, so they sequenced expressed TCRB transcripts. TCRdb's copy holds only in-frame clones and misses some; the assay was immunoSEQ multiplex PCR. Among roughly 240,000 clones listed, under 70% were seen once. Sequenced input: naive CD4+ T cells from blood. The receptors shown here come from a man between 25 and 39 years old in good health.

The chain couples TRBV30 to TRBJ2-5, with TRBD1 matching over 7 bases. Germline CDR1 GTSNPN, CDR2 SVGIG (reference sequence). V was pared by 8 bases and J by 4 bases, with 10 bases of the junction left unmatched. This CDR3 has 13 amino acids. For the CDR3, the DNA is TGTGCCAGGGACAGCACTGTAGGAGAGACCCAGTACTTC. Its protein product is CARDSTVGETQYF.

The V call is TRBV18, the J call TRBJ2-7; the D is unclear. Between the trimmed V and J ends, which lost 5 bases and 4 bases, there was a span of 12 bases. CDR1 and CDR2 from the germline V gene are KGHSH and LQKENI. The CDR3 length is 13 residues. CDR3 sequence reads: CASSTGPKYEQYF. For the CDR3, the DNA is TGTGCCAGCTCAACTGGACCCAAGTACGAGCAGTACTTC. The full variable domain, in which reference TRBV18 and TRBJ2-7 provide the parts outside the CDR3, is NAGVMQNPRHLVRRRGQEARLRCSPMKGHSHVYWYRQLPEEGLKFMVYLQKENIIDESGMPKERFSAEFPKEGPSILRIQQVVRGDSAAYFCASSTGPKYEQYFGPGTRLTVT.

This rearrangement joins TRBV5-6 to TRBJ2-3, with 8 bases identical to TRBD2. The CDR3 spans 13 residues. CDR1 and CDR2 from the germline V gene are SGHDT and YYEEEE. Trimming cost V 0 bases and J 12 bases; bases outside gene matches: 6. CDR3 bases: TGTGCCAGCAGCTTGGTCGGTAGCGGGGCCCAGTATTTT. Protein product: CASSLVGSGAQYF. The whole variable domain, remainder taken from reference TRBV5-6 and TRBJ2-3, is DAGVTQSPTHLIKTRGQQVTLRCSPKSGHDTVSWYQQALGQGPQFIFQYYEEEERQRGNFPDRFSGHQFPNYSSELNVNALLLGDSALYLCASSLVGSGAQYFGPGTRLTVL.

The V and J genes are TRBV29-1 and TRBJ2-7, with D uncertain. The germline gives CDR1 SQVTM, CDR2 ANQGSEA. The ends were cut back, 4 bases at V and 5 bases at J, with 15 bases in the middle. CDR3 length: 13 residues. The chain's CDR3 is CSVVEGNKDEQYF. The CDR3, as DNA: TGCAGCGTTGTGGAAGGGAATAAAGACGAGCAGTACTTC.

The V gene is TRBV2, the J gene TRBJ2-3; weak D call: TRBD2 (6 bases). The CDR3 totals 14 residues. CDR1 SNHLY and CDR2 FYNNEI come from the germline V gene. The germline V and J ends were trimmed by 6 bases and 1 base, with 11 bases remaining between them. The CDR3 DNA sequence: TGTGCCAGCAGAGGTGTAGCGGGCACAGATACGCAGTATTTT. This translates into CASRGVAGTDTQYF.

This rearrangement joins TRBV29-1 to TRBJ1-3; unclear D gene. The CDR3 runs 13 residues. V gave up 0 bases and J gave up 0 bases, with 3 bases separating them. Germline V gene sequence: CDR1 SQVTM, CDR2 ANQGSEA. CDR3 amino acids: CSVEDISGNTIYF. CDR3 nucleotide sequence: TGCAGCGTTGAAGACATCTCTGGAAACACCATATATTTT.

This sequence joins TRBV5-4 and TRBJ1-1; possibly TRBD1 for D (5 bases). Germline values: CDR1 SGHNT, CDR2 YYREEE (reference sequence). The CDR3 sequence is 13 residues long. V was cut by 4 bases and J by 5 bases, with 12 bases left in between. This CDR3 is CASSPWEGTEAFF. DNA for the CDR3: TGTGCCAGCAGCCCATGGGAGGGGACTGAAGCTTTCTTT. Supplemented by reference TRBV5-4 and TRBJ1-1, the full variable domain reads ETGVTQSPTHLIKTRGQQVTLRCSSQSGHNTVSWYQQALGQGPQFIFQYYREEENGRGNFPPRFSGLQFPNYSSELNVNALELDDSALYLCASSPWEGTEAFFGQGTRLTVV.

The rearrangement links TRBV7-2 to TRBJ2-5; 12 positions match TRBD2. CDR1 is SGHTA and CDR2 is FQGNSA in the germline V gene. Trimming cost V 5 bases and J 2 bases; bases outside gene matches: 3. This CDR3 is built from 15 residues. The CDR3 reads CASSTGLAGQETQYF. DNA of the CDR3: TGTGCCAGCAGCACAGGACTAGCGGGACAAGAGACCCAGTACTTC.

This sequence joins TRBV25-1 and TRBJ1-2, with 9 bases that match TRBD1. Germline V gives CDR1 MGHDK, CDR2 SYGVNS. This CDR3 is built from 16 residues. V was clipped by 2 bases and J by 3 bases; unmatched bases: 7. As DNA, the CDR3 is TGTGCCAGCAGTGAAATCAACGGGACAGGGTACTATGGCTACACCTTC. Protein sequence: CASSEINGTGYYGYTF.

The chain has TRBV2 and TRBJ2-2, with a possible D match to TRBD2 (5 bases). CDR1 is SNHLY, CDR2 FYNNEI, per germline. Trimming pared 2 bases from V and 5 bases from J, leaving 9 bases between. This CDR3 is 14 amino acids long. This CDR3 reads CASSEWSGTGELFF. The CDR3 DNA is TGTGCCAGCAGTGAATGGTCGGGAACCGGGGAGCTGTTTTTT.

This clone was picked up a small number of times. The V and J genes are TRBV25-1 and TRBJ1-2, with 8 bases fitting TRBD1. Germline CDR1 is MGHDK and CDR2 is SYGVNS. J lost 8 bases, V lost 2 bases, and 7 bases had no gene match. The CDR3 covers 14 residues. Here the CDR3 DNA reads TGTGCCAGCAGTGAACCGGACAGGGTGAGAGGCTACACCTTC. Its protein is CASSEPDRVRGYTF.

This clone was found once. This rearrangement joins TRBV30 to TRBJ1-1; D is undetermined. The CDR3 spans 13 residues. V gave up 2 bases and J gave up 0 bases, with 7 bases separating them. Germline V gene lookup returns CDR1 GTSNPN and CDR2 SVGIG (reference sequence). The CDR3 region is CAWSYQVNTEAFF. CDR3 coding DNA: TGTGCCTGGAGTTATCAGGTGAACACTGAAGCTTTCTTT.

This chain links TRBV30 with TRBJ2-1; unclear D gene. CDR1 is GTSNPN, CDR2 SVGIG, per germline (reference sequence). The CDR3 spans 16 residues. The germline V and J ends were trimmed by 3 bases and 8 bases, with 23 bases remaining between them. The CDR3 nucleotides read TGTGCCTGGAGCGAAGAGGCAGGTTTTGGAGTAGATGAGCAGTTCTTC. Protein: CAWSEEAGFGVDEQFF.

This chain links TRBV27 with TRBJ2-1, with 12 nucleotides matching TRBD2. This CDR3 has 14 amino acids. The V segment lost 2 bases and the J segment 7 bases; nucleotides outside the gene matches: 0. From germline, CDR1 is MNHEY and CDR2 SMNVEV (reference sequence). CDR3 in amino acids: CASSLLAGGNEQFF. CDR3 in DNA: TGTGCCAGCAGTTTACTAGCGGGAGGGAATGAGCAGTTCTTC.

The CDR3 DNA is TGCGCCAGCACCGGGACTAGCGGGGGGCCCAATGAGCAGTTCTTC. It yields the protein CASTGTSGGPNEQFF. V gene TRBV5-1 combines with J gene TRBJ2-1; 15 bases align to TRBD2. The junction had 4 bases not matched to a gene; V was cut back by 6 bases and J by 6 bases. CDR3 length equals 15 residues. Looked up from germline, CDR1 is SGHRS and CDR2 is YFSETQ.

V is TRBV6-5 and J is TRBJ2-7, with 8 bases aligning to TRBD1. Germline-derived CDR1 and CDR2 are MNHEY and SVGAGI. V gave up 5 bases and J gave up 3 bases; unmatched junction bases: 9. The CDR3 is 15 amino acids. The CDR3 region has the DNA TGTGCCAGCAGTACACCCGGACAGGGTATCTACGAGCAGTACTTC. This sequence encodes CASSTPGQGIYEQYF.

This clone was observed a single time. The chain couples TRBV7-2 to TRBJ2-6, with a tentative D call TRBD1 (6 bases). The V end lost 4 bases, the J end lost 0 bases, and 10 bases lay between the germline ends. This CDR3 has 16 residues. Germline CDR1 and CDR2: SGHTA and FQGNSA. As DNA, the CDR3 is TGTGCCAGCAGCTCCGACAGGAGCTCTGGGGCCAACGTCCTGACTTTC. Its translation is CASSSDRSSGANVLTF.

The V call is TRBV5-4, the J call TRBJ2-5; TRBD2 aligns across 9 bases. With 4 bases clipped from V and 3 bases from J, the junction kept 7 bases outside the gene matches. Germline lookup yields CDR1 SGHNT and CDR2 YYREEE (reference sequence). CDR3 length: 15 amino acids. Here the CDR3 reads CASSVGTSPEETQYF. For the CDR3, the DNA is TGTGCCAGCAGCGTAGGGACTAGCCCGGAAGAGACCCAGTACTTC.

Here the CDR3 reads CGARGAKNIQYF. The CDR3 nucleotides are TGTGGCGCCCGGGGAGCCAAAAACATTCAGTACTTC. The chain uses TRBV2 and TRBJ2-4; a possible D gene is TRBD2 (5 bases). Germline CDR1 SNHLY, CDR2 FYNNEI. This CDR3 has 12 amino acids. Full variable domain (rest looked up from reference TRBV2 and TRBJ2-4): EPEVTQTPSHQVTQMGQEVILRCVPISNHLYFYWYRQILGQKVEFLVSFYNNEISEKSEIFDDQFSVERPDGSNFTLKIRSTKLEDSAMYFCGARGAKNIQYFGAGTRLSVL.

This clone has a handful of counts. The V call is TRBV6-6, the J call TRBJ1-5; no definite D call. Germline CDR1 and CDR2: MNHNY and SVGAGI (reference sequence). The CDR3 sequence is 13 residues long. V was shortened by 8 bases and J by 2 bases, with 10 bases between the two germline ends. The CDR3 sequence is CASEVAGNQPQHF. The DNA of the CDR3 is TGTGCCAGCGAAGTAGCGGGCAATCAGCCCCAGCATTTT.

The CDR3 loop reads CSVGGLQRYEQYF. The CDR3 region has the DNA TGCAGCGTCGGGGGGTTGCAACGCTACGAGCAGTACTTC. The genes are TRBV29-1 and TRBJ2-7; 7 nucleotides align to TRBD2. CDR3 size: 13 residues. The V gene end was trimmed by 6 bases and the J gene end by 3 bases; junction bases not matched to a gene: 8. CDR1 and CDR2 (germline): SQVTM, ANQGSEA.

The chain carries TRBV30 and TRBJ1-5; D is ambiguous. This CDR3 contains 14 residues. With 3 bases removed from V and 2 bases from J, the gap between germline ends came to 11 bases. CDR1 and CDR2 (germline): GTSNPN, SVGIG (reference sequence). The CDR3 nucleotides read TGTGCCTGGAGACCGGGATCGGGCAATCAGCCCCAGCATTTT. Translation gives CAWRPGSGNQPQHF.

This clone appeared a few times. The gene calls are TRBV2 and TRBJ2-5, with TRBD2 as a possible D gene (5 bases). This CDR3 is 14 amino acids long. Germline assignment: CDR1 SNHLY and CDR2 FYNNEI. V lost 5 bases and J 7 bases, leaving 17 bases between the germline ends. CDR3 bases: TGTGCCAGCAGTCTCGGACTGGATCTGACGACCCAGTACTTC. It yields the protein CASSLGLDLTTQYF.

With respect to this clone: This CDR3 is also generated by other DNA sequences in the sample. The chain recombines TRBV29-1 with TRBJ2-7; D might be TRBD1 or TRBD2, each matching 5 bases. CDR3 size: 12 residues. Germline values: CDR1 SQVTM, CDR2 ANQGSEA. Trimming left V 4 bases short and J 3 bases short, with 10 bases between. CDR3 nucleotides: TGCAGCGTTGGGGGGAACAGCTACGAGCAGTACTTC. It specifies CSVGGNSYEQYF.

J is TRBJ2-6 and V is TRBV6-6, with 10 bases that match TRBD1. The CDR3 is 16 amino acids. The germline CDR1 and CDR2 sequences are MNHNY and SVGAGI (reference sequence). The V and J ends lost 2 bases and 15 bases, in that order; junction bases with no gene match: 13. The CDR3 nucleotides are TGTGCCAGCAGTTACGGCACCGGGACAGGGGCTCGGGCCCTGACTTTC. Translating it yields CASSYGTGTGARALTF.

The chain employs TRBV29-1 and TRBJ2-3, with 13 bases matching TRBD2. Germline CDR1 SQVTM, CDR2 ANQGSEA. The junction had 4 bases not matched to a gene; V was cut back by 3 bases and J by 4 bases. The CDR3 spans 15 residues. The CDR3 spells CSVEGTSGAPDTQYF. CDR3 nucleotide sequence: TGCAGCGTTGAGGGGACTAGCGGGGCTCCAGATACGCAGTATTTT.